Below, 22 T cell receptor beta chains from the same sample are listed, as sequenced in a study of blood T cell repertoires in COVID-19. Assay: immunoSEQ multiplex PCR; the TCRdb copy retains only in-frame clones and omits some. The data contain roughly 200,000 clones, almost 90% of them singletons. The sample consisted of peripheral blood. Receptor source: a man aged 18 to 35 with active or convalescent COVID-19.

Points on this clone: Other DNA sequences within the sample encode an identical CDR3. V usage is TRBV9 and J usage is TRBJ2-1; 8 bases map to TRBD1. Germline CDR1 and CDR2: SGDLS and YYNGEE. V was pared by 0 bases and J by 1 base, with 0 bases of the junction left unmatched. The length of the CDR3 is 15 residues. CDR3 protein: CASSVDRGSYNEQFF. CDR3 sequence (DNA): TGTGCCAGCAGCGTAGACAGGGGGTCCTACAATGAGCAGTTCTTC. The variable domain in full, completed from reference TRBV9 and TRBJ2-1, reads DSGVTQTPKHLITATGQRVTLRCSPRSGDLSVYWYQQSLDQGLQFLIQYYNGEERAKGNILERFSAQQFPDLHSELNLSSLELGDSALYFCASSVDRGSYNEQFFGPGTRLTVL.

CDR3 coding DNA: TGTGCCAGCAGTCTGGGCGATAATAGCAATCAGCCCCAGCATTTT. Its translation is CASSLGDNSNQPQHF. The chain carries TRBV12-1 and TRBJ1-5; the table gives TRBD1 as D, unverified against the DNA. TRBV12-1 is noted as a pseudogene. The CDR3 runs to 15 residues.

The chain has TRBV2 and TRBJ1-5; 7 bases match TRBD1. Germline V gene data show CDR1 as SNHLY and CDR2 as FYNNEI. The CDR3 sequence is 14 residues long. With V trimmed by 0 bases and J by 6 bases, 2 bases remained unmatched. In DNA, the CDR3 is TGTGCCAGCAGTGAAGCGAGACAGGGTCAGCCCCAGCATTTT. The encoded protein is CASSEARQGQPQHF.

This clone appeared a few times. The J gene is TRBJ1-4, the V gene TRBV6-5; a possible D gene is TRBD1 (6 bases). With 5 bases removed from V and 7 bases from J, the gap between germline ends came to 11 bases. The CDR3 totals 13 residues. CDR1 and CDR2 (germline): MNHEY, SVGAGI. The CDR3 region has the DNA TGTGCCAGCAGTCCACAGGGAAGTGAAAAACTGTTTTTT. It encodes CASSPQGSEKLFF.

CDR3 nucleotides: TGTGCCAGCAGTCCTCTACAGGGTGCTGAAGCTTTCTTT. Translated, it gives CASSPLQGAEAFF. The V call is TRBV12-3 or TRBV12-4, the J call TRBJ1-1; maybe TRBD1 (6 bases). This CDR3 is built from 13 residues. The V and J ends lost 5 bases and 6 bases respectively, with 13 bases between them.

This chain connects TRBV19 to TRBJ2-3; D is possibly TRBD2 (6 bases). The ends were cut back, 1 base at V and 6 bases at J, with 11 bases in the middle. The CDR3 is 14 amino acids. Per germline, CDR1 LNHDA and CDR2 SQIVND (reference sequence). The CDR3, as DNA: TGTGCCAGTAGTATAGGAGTAGGGACTGATACGCAGTATTTT. Translation: CASSIGVGTDTQYF. Variable domain in full (rest from reference TRBV19 and TRBJ2-3): DGGITQSPKYLFRKEGQNVTLSCEQNLNHDAMYWYRQDPGQGLRLIYYSQIVNDFQKGDIAEGYSVSREKKESFPLTVTSAQKNPTAFYLCASSIGVGTDTQYFGPGTRLTVL.

This chain uses TRBV19 with TRBJ1-1; the match to TRBD1 covers 12 bases. The CDR3 has 13 residues. The V segment lost 8 bases and the J segment 7 bases; nucleotides outside the gene matches: 5. CDR1 is LNHDA and CDR2 is SQIVND in the germline V gene (reference sequence). CDR3 sequence reads: CASAGTGGREAFF. As DNA, the CDR3 is TGTGCCAGTGCCGGGACAGGGGGCCGTGAAGCTTTCTTT.

The rearrangement joins TRBV5-5 to TRBJ2-7, with a weak D call TRBD1 (5 bases). Per germline, CDR1 SGHKS and CDR2 YYEKEE (reference sequence). Trimming left V 5 bases short and J 1 base short, with 10 bases between. The CDR3 contains 13 residues. The CDR3 loop reads CASSTDSSYEQYF. CDR3 coding DNA: TGTGCCAGCAGTACCGACAGTTCCTACGAGCAGTACTTC.

This clone was seen a handful of times. The J gene is TRBJ1-4, the V gene TRBV7-9; D gene unclear. The ends were cut back, 1 base at V and 4 bases at J, with 13 bases in the middle. Germline lookup yields CDR1 SEHNR and CDR2 FQNEAQ (reference sequence). The CDR3 loop spans 16 amino acids. The CDR3 DNA reads as TGTGCCAGCAGCTTAGGGGCAGGCACCGATAATGAAAAACTGTTTTTT. Amino acid sequence: CASSLGAGTDNEKLFF.

The CDR3 DNA reads TGTGCCAGCTCAACTTCAGTCGGCGGATTTTATGGCTACACCTTC. This codes for CASSTSVGGFYGYTF. This sequence joins TRBV18 and TRBJ1-2, with D unclear. Per the germline V gene, CDR1 is KGHSH and CDR2 is LQKENI. The length of the CDR3 is 15 residues. V gave up 5 bases and J gave up 5 bases, with 18 bases separating them.

This CDR3 reads CASSPLKRTGDEKLFF. CDR3 DNA sequence: TGCGCCAGCAGCCCCCTAAAAAGGACAGGGGATGAAAAACTGTTTTTT. The chain uses TRBV4-1 and TRBJ1-4; TRBD1 matches 9 bases. The CDR3 has 16 residues. J was trimmed by 6 bases and V by 4 bases; bases with no gene match: 9. The V gene's germline CDR1 is MGHRA and CDR2 YSYEKL.

The chain employs TRBV11-2 and TRBJ1-4; TRBD1 might be the D (5 bases). The V end lost 3 bases, the J end lost 8 bases, and 7 bases lay between the germline ends. The CDR3 runs 12 residues. Germline-derived CDR1 and CDR2 are SGHAT and FQNNGV. The CDR3 loop is CASSFGGEKLFF. CDR3 nucleotide sequence: TGTGCCAGCAGCTTTGGGGGGGAAAAACTGTTTTTT. Filled out from reference TRBV11-2 and TRBJ1-4, the complete variable domain reads EAGVAQSPRYKIIEKRQSVAFWCNPISGHATLYWYQQILGQGPKLLIQFQNNGVVDDSQLPKDRFSAERLKGVDSTLKIQPAKLEDSAVYLCASSFGGEKLFFGSGTQLSVL.

V is TRBV7-6 and J is TRBJ2-1, with 7 bases lining up with TRBD2. The CDR3 has 16 residues. The trim removed 0 bases at V and 4 bases at J, leaving 6 bases unmatched. The germline V gene has CDR1 SGHVS and CDR2 FNYEAQ. CDR3 in DNA: TGTGCCAGCAGCTTAGCGTTTGGCGGGGGTTACAATGAGCAGTTCTTC. Protein: CASSLAFGGGYNEQFF.

This clone turned up a few times. The germline gene is not matched at one end of the junction; a read error may be the cause. The chain uses TRBV2 and TRBJ1-1, with 7 bases that match TRBD1. Per the germline V gene, CDR1 is SNHLY and CDR2 is FYNNEI. CDR3 length: 13 residues. The CDR3 reads CASSQTGEAQDPF. In DNA form, the CDR3 reads TGTGCCAGCAGTCAAACAGGGGAGGCTCAGGATCCATTT.

This chain uses TRBV27 with TRBJ2-5, with 9 nucleotides matching TRBD1. The germline V gene has CDR1 MNHEY and CDR2 SMNVEV (reference sequence). Trimming at V came to 6 bases and at J to 5 bases, leaving 10 bases not matched to a gene. This CDR3 contains 15 residues. The CDR3 region is CASRRTGAEWETQYF. CDR3 sequence (DNA): TGTGCCAGCAGACGGACAGGGGCGGAATGGGAGACCCAGTACTTC.

The CDR3 DNA sequence: TGCGCCAGCAGCCTTGGACAGGACGGGGCCCAGCATTTT. It yields the protein CASSLGQDGAQHF. The chain combines TRBV5-1 with TRBJ1-5; TRBD1 matches 7 bases. CDR1 SGHRS and CDR2 YFSETQ come from the germline V gene. The CDR3 is 13 amino acids. Unmatched junction bases numbered 9, after V lost 4 bases and J lost 11 bases.

The chain employs TRBV11-3 and TRBJ1-1; D gene ambiguous. This CDR3 spans 13 amino acids. From germline, CDR1 is SGHNT and CDR2 YENEEA. With 1 base removed from V and 6 bases from J, the gap between germline ends came to 9 bases. CDR3 nucleotides: TGTGCCAGCAGCTTAGCGCGGGAGTCTGAAGCTTTCTTT. Translated, it gives CASSLARESEAFF.

This clone was observed once. The chain links TRBV30 to TRBJ1-6; D remains ambiguous. The ends were cut back, 4 bases at V and 8 bases at J, with 12 bases in the middle. Germline CDR1 is GTSNPN and CDR2 is SVGIG (reference sequence). The CDR3 sequence is 13 residues long. The CDR3 region is CAWTKSPYSPLHF. The CDR3 bases are TGTGCCTGGACTAAGTCTCCCTATTCACCCCTCCACTTT.

This CDR3 is CASSYIDRVEQYF. The CDR3 region has the DNA TGTGCCAGCAGTTACATAGACAGGGTCGAGCAGTACTTC. The chain carries TRBV6-2 or TRBV6-3 and TRBJ2-7; TRBD1 matches 7 bases. The germline CDR1 and CDR2 sequences are MNHEY and SVGEGT. This CDR3 spans 13 amino acids. V lost 2 bases, J lost 6 bases, and 4 bases stayed unmatched.

The chain joins TRBV27 to TRBJ1-5; D is ambiguous. In germline, CDR1 is MNHEY, CDR2 SMNVEV (reference sequence). The V gene lost 7 bases and the J gene lost 1 base, with 14 bases spanning the gap. The CDR3 consists of 15 residues. CDR3 residues: CASNPSPRSNQPQHF. CDR3 sequence (DNA): TGTGCCAGCAACCCAAGTCCTAGAAGCAATCAGCCCCAGCATTTT.

V and J are TRBV19 and TRBJ1-1; 11 bases line up with TRBD1. Germline trimming cut 7 bases from V and 3 bases from J; bases unmatched to any gene: 7. The CDR3 length is 15 residues. Germline-derived CDR1 and CDR2 are LNHDA and SQIVND (reference sequence). The CDR3 sequence: CASIPGQGAYTEAFF. CDR3 nucleotide sequence: TGTGCCAGTATCCCCGGACAGGGGGCTTACACTGAAGCTTTCTTT.

This chain joins TRBV9 and TRBJ1-2, with a weak D call TRBD1 (5 bases). The CDR3 runs 16 residues. Trimming stripped 0 bases from V and 4 bases from J, with 16 bases between. The germline V gene has CDR1 SGDLS and CDR2 YYNGEE. CDR3 region: CASSVDPGHGGYGYTF. CDR3 in DNA: TGTGCCAGCAGCGTAGATCCCGGACACGGGGGCTATGGCTACACCTTC.